This TCR beta chain was obtained from a study of cytomegalovirus exposure and HLA in healthy donors. Notes on this clone: As yet, its antigen is unknown.

Germline values: CDR1 LNHDA, CDR2 SQIVND (reference sequence). V was shortened by 5 bases and J by 2 bases, with 16 bases between the two germline ends. The CDR3 is made up of 16 amino acids. This PCR relied on a set of 60 Vbeta primers and 13 Jbeta primers. The assay was immunoSEQ multiplex PCR, and TCRdb's table has in-frame clones only and misses some. The top ten clones hold approximately 1.2% of a sample with roughly 170,000 clones, roughly 79% of them seen once. Findings and caveats of the study: Across donors, most TCRs were seen rarely, yet some public ones were widespread. In presence/absence analyses, roughly uniform sequencing depth across donors was assumed. Researchers had no immune exposure information except CMV serostatus available.

This chain joins TRBV19 and TRBJ2-1; D not resolved. The TCR was taken from a man aged 25-45 years in good health and CMV-seronegative. The specimen sequenced was PBMCs. This CDR3 reads CASSRPLRGTYNEQFF. CDR3 nucleotide sequence: TGTGCCAGTAGTCGACCTCTCCGAGGAACCTACAATGAGCAGTTCTTC.